Shown below are 2 T cell receptor beta chains from a single sample sequenced in a study of beta chain features in type 1 diabetes. For these receptors, no antigen is known. Expressed TCRB transcripts were sequenced, since all the RNA that had been isolated was reverse transcribed. Only in-frame clones appear in the TCRdb table, and some are missing; sequencing was by immunoSEQ multiplex PCR. Here the sample spans some 190,000 clones, about 7.9% being singletons. General study points: Moderately but significantly shorter TCRB CDR3s were found in Type 1 diabetes patients in all four CD4+ subsets.

Sequences were obtained from central memory CD4+ T cells from blood. All receptors come from a man aged 18 to 30 with type 1 diabetes.

This clone was picked up a small number of times. J is TRBJ1-1 and V is TRBV2; D gene ambiguous. CDR3 length: 14 amino acids. The germline V gene has CDR1 SNHLY and CDR2 FYNNEI. The V and J ends lost 0 bases and 4 bases respectively, with 9 bases between them. The CDR3 sequence: CASSEAAVGTEAFF. CDR3 sequence (DNA): TGTGCCAGCAGTGAAGCAGCCGTTGGCACTGAAGCTTTCTTT.

The rearrangement links TRBV7-9 to TRBJ2-7; 13 bases agree with TRBD2. From germline, CDR1 is SEHNR and CDR2 FQNEAQ (reference sequence). After removal of 5 bases from V and 0 bases from J, the junction contained 7 bases not matched to a gene. The CDR3 covers 17 residues. CDR3 sequence: CASSPPGLAGISYEQYF. The CDR3, as DNA: TGTGCCAGCAGCCCCCCGGGACTAGCGGGAATCTCCTACGAGCAGTACTTC.